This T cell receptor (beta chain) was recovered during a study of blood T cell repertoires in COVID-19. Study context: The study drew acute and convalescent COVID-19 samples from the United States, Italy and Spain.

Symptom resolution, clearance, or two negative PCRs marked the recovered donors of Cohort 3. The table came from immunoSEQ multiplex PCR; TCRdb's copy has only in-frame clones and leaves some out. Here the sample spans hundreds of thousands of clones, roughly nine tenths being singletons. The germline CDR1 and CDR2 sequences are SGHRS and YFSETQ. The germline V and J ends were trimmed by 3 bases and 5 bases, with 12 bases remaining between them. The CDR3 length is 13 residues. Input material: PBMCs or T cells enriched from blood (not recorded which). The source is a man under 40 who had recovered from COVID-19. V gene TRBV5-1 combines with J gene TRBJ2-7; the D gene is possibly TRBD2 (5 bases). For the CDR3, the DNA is TGCGCCAGCAGCTGGAGGTTCGGGGACGAGCAGTACTTC. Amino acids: CASSWRFGDEQYF.